This TCR beta chain was observed in a study of blood T cells in healthy people across ages. Study-wide background: About one barcoded beta molecule was captured per two T cells (by template switching).

To note about this clonotype: Its matching antigen is unknown.

Every participating donor contributed around 9.5 milliliters of peripheral blood through a draw. The J segment lost 4 bases and the V segment lost 4 bases, leaving 11 bases of the junction unmatched. This CDR3 comprises 17 residues. CDR1 and CDR2 (germline): SGHTA, FQGNSA. The use of a sample-barcoded 5' primer and a J-beta primer mix characterized a second PCR of roughly 7 to 12 cycles. TCRdb re-called the 5' RACE reads through MiXCR, storing one row per CDR3 protein. The table has 1.5 million to 2 million distinct CDR3 sequences, around 50% seen once. Study-level results: Among long-lived donors, naive CD4+ cells were more numerous and diversity higher than in aged donors. For the donors, CMV status was unknown and possibly confounded expanded clonotype changes.

The specimen sequenced was blood. The TCR was taken from a woman between 40 and 55 years old in good health. The chain uses TRBV7-2 and TRBJ2-5; 11 bases agree with TRBD2. The DNA of the CDR3 is TGTGCCAGCAGCTCCGGGGGGCTAGCGGGGGGCATAGAGACCCAGTACTTC. This encodes CASSSGGLAGGIETQYF. The full variable domain, rest sourced from reference TRBV7-2 and TRBJ2-5, is GAGVSQSPSNKVTEKGKDVELRCDPISGHTALYWYRQSLGQGLEFLIYFQGNSAPDKSGLPSDRFSAERTGGSVSTLTIQRTQQEDSAVYLCASSSGGLAGGIETQYFGPGTRLLVL.